This T cell receptor (beta chain) was identified during a study of CD8 T cells in Susac syndrome. The V gene lost 7 bases and the J gene lost 2 bases, with 13 bases spanning the gap. Germline V CDR1 and CDR2: SQVTM, ANQGSEA. CDR3 length: 13 amino acids. As for this clonotype: What it binds is not known.

The study, taken as a whole, reports: The study's TCR sequencing and HLA analysis covered a relatively small number of individuals, and the study acknowledged this.

TEMRA cells were FACS-enriched, unlike CD8+ and CD4+ T cells, which were negatively isolated. Reverse transcription of 0.5 to 1 ug RNA was performed with random hexamers. The immunoSEQ assay covered 54 Vbeta and 13 Jbeta segments for CDR3. Each CDR3 protein is one row after TCRdb ran MiXCR on the immunoSEQ multiplex PCR reads. The data contain 150,000 to 200,000 distinct CDR3 sequences, approximately 94% of them singletons. The V gene is TRBV29-1, the J gene TRBJ2-3, with D perhaps assigned TRBD1 or TRBD2 (5 bases each). The source material was CD4+ T cells from PBMCs. The source is a human donor with multiple sclerosis. The CDR3 nucleotides read TGCAGCGCAGAGAGGGGATTCACAGATACGCAGTATTTT. Its translation: CSAERGFTDTQYF.